In its sample, the clone carrying this TCR beta chain was seen many times. Its antigen is unknown. Using its own MiXCR run on the multiplex PCR reads, TCRdb lists one record per CDR3 protein. This sample carries approximately 63,000 distinct CDR3 sequences, approximately 57% of them seen once, and the ten largest clones take 15% to 20%. The CDR3 covers 14 residues. Germline V gene lookup returns CDR1 SEHNR and CDR2 FQNEAQ (reference sequence). The junction had 11 bases not matched to a gene; V was cut back by 8 bases and J by 7 bases. The sample is drawn from a study of breast tumors, draining lymph nodes, adjacent tissues. Findings and limits, study-wide: Luminal-like breast cancer showed significantly greater tumor-nontumor repertoire similarity than basal-like breast cancer did. Tumors had less TCR diversity than lymph nodes, more than nontumor tissue. Most tumor T cells seemingly derive from lymph node, then expand in tumor. The lymph node origin of tumor T cells was framed as consistent with a hypothesis, not demonstrated.

The V call is TRBV7-9, the J call TRBJ2-1; 7 bases agree with TRBD2. The sequence came from a female donor with breast cancer. Some clones in this sample may be carry-over from other donors' samples. Sequenced sample: breast tumor tissue. The CDR3 loop is CASRGEAVSNEQFF. CDR3 bases: TGTGCCAGCCGGGGGGAGGCCGTTTCTAATGAGCAGTTCTTC.